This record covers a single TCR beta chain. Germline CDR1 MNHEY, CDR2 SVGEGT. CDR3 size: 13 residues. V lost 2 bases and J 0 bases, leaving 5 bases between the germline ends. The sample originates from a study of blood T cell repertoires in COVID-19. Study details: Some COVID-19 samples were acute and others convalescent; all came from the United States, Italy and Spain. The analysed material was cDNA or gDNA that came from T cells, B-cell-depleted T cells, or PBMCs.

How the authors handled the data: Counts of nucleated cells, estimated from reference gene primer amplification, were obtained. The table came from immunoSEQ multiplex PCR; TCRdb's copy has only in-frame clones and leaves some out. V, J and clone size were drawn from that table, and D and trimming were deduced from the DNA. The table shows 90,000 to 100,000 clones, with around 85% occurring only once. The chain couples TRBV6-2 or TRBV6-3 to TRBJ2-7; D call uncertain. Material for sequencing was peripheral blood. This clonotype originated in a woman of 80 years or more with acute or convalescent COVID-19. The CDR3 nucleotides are TGTGCCAGCAGTTACCCTCGCTCCTACGAGCAGTACTTC. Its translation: CASSYPRSYEQYF.